This T cell receptor (beta chain) was identified in a study of cytomegalovirus exposure and HLA in healthy donors. Study background: Most genotyped donors, around 78% of around 370, had Caucasian-associated genetic ancestry.

In the PCR, 60 Vbeta and 13 Jbeta primers were used. Data came from immunoSEQ multiplex PCR; TCRdb stores just in-frame clones and leaves some out. Found here are 150,000 to 200,000 clones, around 79% of them singletons; the top ten hold roughly 1.5%. This CDR3 contains 15 residues. Trimming removed 1 base at V and 0 bases at J, with 10 bases between. Germline CDR1 SGHTA, CDR2 FQGNSA. Only a few counts were recorded for this clone. Its antigen is still unknown. Study results and caveats: With DRB1 most and HLA-C fewest, TCR association rates differed between HLA loci in a later analysis. Analyses of presence and absence presupposed an approximately uniform sequencing depth across donors. Reportedly, fewer N-insertions than the approximately 700-donor mean appeared in an Asian-associated ancestry cluster in a later analysis.

This TCR was sampled from a woman aged 45-65 years in good health and CMV-seronegative. The material sequenced was PBMCs. This rearrangement joins TRBV7-2 to TRBJ2-7; D gene ambiguous. In DNA, the CDR3 is TGTGCCAGCAGCTTAGGTAACCCCAGCTCCTACGAGCAGTACTTC. It is translated as CASSLGNPSSYEQYF. The variable domain in full, with the rest retrieved from reference TRBV7-2 and TRBJ2-7, is GAGVSQSPSNKVTEKGKDVELRCDPISGHTALYWYRQSLGQGLEFLIYFQGNSAPDKSGLPSDRFSAERTGGSVSTLTIQRTQQEDSAVYLCASSLGNPSSYEQYFGPGTRLTVT.